The TCR beta chain under discussion was sequenced for a study of response to subunit inactivated influenza vaccine listed by TCRdb under 2018. Describing the broader study: To follow how T cells responded to a trivalent subunit inactivated influenza vaccine, the researchers relied on deep quantitative profiling of the T cell receptor repertoire.

This clonotype was recorded a few times. The antigen it recognizes is unknown. The sample holds no much larger clone one base away, and base qualities are not on file. V loses 8 bases of germline sequence and J loses 3 bases, and the interval between the two ends is 11 bases. From the cysteine up to the phenylalanine, the CDR3 has a length of 13 residues. Only CDR3 DNA is held: 39 bases, read in frame from base 1. The germline V gene encodes CDR1 SGHDT and CDR2 YYEEEE. Here is what the overall study found, with its caveats: It was suggested by the authors that each seasonal influenza vaccination may recruit only a limited number of new T cells.

Library method: RT-PCR. Instrument on record: Illumina HiSeq 2500. The raw public reads went through TCRdb reprocessing: fastp at Q25, MiXCR clone calling, in-frame beta chains kept. One record per CDR3 amino acid sequence lists the most common genes and DNA. For this sample the table gives around 190,000 distinct CDR3 sequences, of which about a tenth were detected only once. Jointly, the top ten make up 11% of the sample. Sequencing used non-naive T cells sorted from PBMCs, obtained on the day of vaccination. The sample's cell subset or site label is to be understood as: memory T cell fraction. The TCR originated in a man in his fifties who received an inactivated influenza vaccine. Donor details come from another sample of the same person, matched by shared clones. The V gene is TRBV5-6 and the J gene is TRBJ2-2; matching of 5 bases hints at TRBD2 as the D gene. The DNA sequence is given as TGTGCCAGTACGAGGGTTGACACCGGGGAGCTGTTTTTT. It translates as CASTRVDTGELFF.